A single sample is the source of the 26 T cell receptor beta chains below, sequenced in a study of blood T cell repertoires in COVID-19. Sequenced by immunoSEQ multiplex PCR; TCRdb stores in-frame clones only, minus some. The sample holds more than 200,000 clones; around 85% are singletons and the top ten take nearly 9%. Sequenced input: peripheral blood. The receptors come from a man aged 80 or over with acute or convalescent COVID-19.

The chain recombines TRBV6-5 with TRBJ1-4; 7 bases match TRBD1. The CDR3 has 15 residues. The junction had 5 bases not matched to a gene; V was cut back by 0 bases and J by 7 bases. Germline CDR1 is MNHEY and CDR2 is SVGAGI. CDR3 loop: CASSYSGTAFEKLFF. The CDR3 DNA reads TGTGCCAGCAGTTACTCCGGGACAGCCTTTGAAAAACTGTTTTTT.

This chain links TRBV6-1 with TRBJ1-3; 9 nucleotides match TRBD1. The V gene end was trimmed by 3 bases and the J gene end by 1 base; junction bases not matched to a gene: 7. Germline assignment: CDR1 MNHNS and CDR2 SASEGT. The CDR3 runs to 17 residues. CDR3 in amino acids: CASSDLPGQGSGNTIYF. CDR3 DNA sequence: TGTGCCAGCAGTGATCTTCCGGGACAGGGATCTGGAAACACCATATATTTT.

Only a few counts were recorded for this clone. The rearrangement links TRBV11-2 to TRBJ2-1, with TRBD1 matching 7 bases. Looked up from germline, CDR1 is SGHAT and CDR2 is FQNNGV. The CDR3 has 13 amino acids. V lost 5 bases to trimming and J lost 9 bases; unmatched junction nucleotides: 7. The CDR3 coding sequence is TGTGCCAGCAGCGTATCGTCAGGGGGTGAGCAGTTCTTC. Translating gives CASSVSSGGEQFF.

This clone was picked up a small number of times. The CDR3 bases are TGTGCCAGCAGTCTTGCGGGAGCGACCTCCTACGAGCAGTACTTC. It translates to CASSLAGATSYEQYF. The chain employs TRBV28 and TRBJ2-7; TRBD2 matches at 7 bases. The ends lost 5 bases at V and 0 bases at J; junction bases unmatched: 7. CDR3 length equals 15 residues. Germline V gene lookup returns CDR1 MDHEN and CDR2 SYDVKM.

V is TRBV12-5 and J is TRBJ2-2; the D is unclear. V was cut by 3 bases and J by 7 bases, with 15 bases left in between. CDR1 is LGHNT, CDR2 FRNRAP, per germline. The CDR3 sequence is 15 residues long. The CDR3 is CASGLFGASIGELFF. CDR3 DNA: TGTGCTAGTGGTTTATTCGGAGCTTCCATCGGGGAGCTGTTTTTT.

This sequence joins TRBV23-1 and TRBJ1-5; D possibly corresponds to TRBD1 (6 bases). TRBV23-1 is marked as an open reading frame, function uncertain. V lost 3 bases and J lost 6, with 15 bases in between. CDR3 length: 15 residues. The chain's CDR3 is CASSHPGRGSQPQHF. CDR3 sequence (DNA): TGCGCCAGCAGTCACCCGGGGAGGGGGAGTCAGCCCCAGCATTTT.

This clone came up once. This chain joins TRBV6-2 or TRBV6-3 and TRBJ2-1, with 10 bases identical to TRBD2. This CDR3 is 16 amino acids long. Germline CDR1 is MNHEY and CDR2 is SVGEGT. The J segment lost 10 bases and the V segment lost 6 bases, leaving 15 bases of the junction unmatched. CDR3 nucleotides: TGTGCCAGCAGCCCCACGGGACTAGCGCACCCAATGGAGCAGTTCTTC. Protein: CASSPTGLAHPMEQFF.

The chain couples TRBV5-1 to TRBJ2-7, with TRBD1 identical over 7 bases. This CDR3 region has 14 residues. Germline V lookup: CDR1 SGHRS, CDR2 YFSETQ. V lost 5 bases to trimming and J lost 2 bases; unmatched junction nucleotides: 7. Here the CDR3 reads CASSTGQYTYEQYF. The DNA for the CDR3 is TGCGCCAGCAGTACGGGACAGTATACCTACGAGCAGTACTTC.

The table lists this clone with many counts. This chain joins TRBV14 and TRBJ1-5; no definite D call. V was shortened by 0 bases and J by 0 bases, with 9 bases between the two germline ends. Germline CDR1 is SGHDN and CDR2 is FVKESK. The CDR3 totals 16 residues. The CDR3 protein is CASSQERRDSNQPQHF. The CDR3 DNA sequence: TGTGCCAGCAGCCAAGAACGACGGGATAGCAATCAGCCCCAGCATTTT.

This rearrangement joins TRBV27 to TRBJ2-1, with 9 nucleotides matching TRBD2. The CDR3 loop spans 16 amino acids. In germline, CDR1 is MNHEY, CDR2 SMNVEV (reference sequence). V gave up 1 base and J gave up 4 bases; unmatched junction bases: 5. CDR3 in amino acids: CASSLWGGRGYNEQFF. The CDR3 DNA follows: TGTGCCAGCAGTTTATGGGGCGGGAGGGGTTACAATGAGCAGTTCTTC.

This chain joins TRBV19 and TRBJ1-1; 7 nucleotides agree with TRBD1. This CDR3 contains 13 residues. Losses at the gene ends were 3 bases for V and 7 bases for J; bases not matched to a gene: 5. CDR1 and CDR2 from the germline V gene are LNHDA and SQIVND (reference sequence). CDR3 in DNA: TGTGCCAGTAGTATTAACAGGGGCCTTGAAGCTTTCTTT. Translation gives CASSINRGLEAFF.

This clone was counted between two and nine times. The chain carries TRBV7-9 and TRBJ1-2, with no clear D. Looked up from germline, CDR1 is SEHNR and CDR2 is FQNEAQ (reference sequence). This CDR3 is 12 amino acids long. The germline V and J ends were trimmed by 5 bases and 4 bases, with 8 bases remaining between them. The CDR3, as DNA: TGTGCCAGCAGCCCCTCCGGCTATGGCTACACCTTC. Encoded protein: CASSPSGYGYTF.

The chain has TRBV12-3 or TRBV12-4 and TRBJ1-2; D is ambiguous. The V end was cut by 1 base, the J end by 4 bases, with 7 bases between. The CDR3 contains 13 residues. CDR3 DNA sequence: TGTGCCAGCAGTTTAGGACAAGTCTATGGCTACACCTTC. Translated: CASSLGQVYGYTF.

Only a few counts were recorded for this clone. Given a much more abundant clone one base away, this may be a read error. Other nucleotide sequences in the sample specify the same CDR3. The gene calls are TRBV2 and TRBJ1-1; 7 nucleotides agree with TRBD1. V lost 3 bases, J lost 2 bases, and 3 bases stayed unmatched. Germline CDR1 is SNHLY and CDR2 is FYNNEI. The CDR3 contains 14 residues. CDR3 sequence reads: CASSEPGGNTEAFF. CDR3 DNA: TGTGCCAGCAGTGAGCCAGGGGGAAACACTGAAGCTTTCTTT.

This clone was seen only a few times. DNA of the CDR3: TGCAGTGCCCGACTAGCGACTGAGCAGTTCTTC. Its protein is CSARLATEQFF. This chain joins TRBV20-1 and TRBJ2-1; 8 bases fit TRBD2. CDR1 and CDR2 (germline): DFQATT, SNEGSKA (reference sequence). Germline trimming cut 6 bases from V and 9 bases from J; bases unmatched to any gene: 4. The CDR3 extends over 11 amino acids.

The J gene is TRBJ1-2, the V gene TRBV18, with TRBD1 matching 10 bases. The J segment lost 4 bases and the V segment lost 0 bases, leaving 2 bases of the junction unmatched. From germline, CDR1 is KGHSH and CDR2 LQKENI. The length of the CDR3 is 15 residues. The CDR3 nucleotides are TGTGCCAGCTCACCACCAGGGACAGGGGTCTATGGCTACACCTTC. Translated, it gives CASSPPGTGVYGYTF.

The genes are TRBV5-5 and TRBJ2-5, with D possibly being TRBD1 (6 bases). The V end was cut by 4 bases, the J end by 0 bases, with 16 bases between. The CDR3 totals 16 residues. Germline V CDR1 and CDR2: SGHKS, YYEKEE (reference sequence). Written as DNA, the CDR3 is TGTGCCAGCAGCACGCGTCCGAAGGGGGACCAAGAGACCCAGTACTTC. It yields the protein CASSTRPKGDQETQYF.

The CDR3 here is CASSSDRGTYEQYF. CDR3 nucleotides: TGTGCCAGCAGCTCCGACAGGGGGACCTACGAGCAGTACTTC. V is TRBV11-2 and J is TRBJ2-7, with 9 bases identical to TRBD1. Germline V gene data show CDR1 as SGHAT and CDR2 as FQNNGV. The CDR3 runs to 14 residues. The junction had 3 bases not matched to a gene; V was cut back by 4 bases and J by 2 bases.

The chain couples TRBV20-1 to TRBJ1-5; D is undetermined. Deletions cut 3 bases from V and 2 bases from J, with 5 bases between. The CDR3 totals 12 residues. Per the germline V gene, CDR1 is DFQATT and CDR2 is SNEGSKA (reference sequence). CDR3 region: CSASTGNQPQHF. Here the CDR3 DNA reads TGCAGTGCTAGTACGGGCAATCAGCCCCAGCATTTT.

This clone was seen a few times. This chain links TRBV27 with TRBJ1-2, with 10 bases aligning to TRBD1. The CDR3 consists of 15 residues. The V segment lost 4 bases and the J segment 1 base; nucleotides outside the gene matches: 3. Per germline, CDR1 MNHEY and CDR2 SMNVEV (reference sequence). The CDR3 region has the DNA TGTGCCAGCAGTTCCGGACAGGGGGGTAACTATGGCTACACCTTC. It encodes CASSSGQGGNYGYTF.

The rearrangement joins TRBV19 to TRBJ2-7, with 8 bases fitting TRBD1. Unmatched junction bases numbered 6, after V lost 2 bases and J lost 6 bases. CDR3 size: 14 residues. In germline, CDR1 is LNHDA, CDR2 SQIVND (reference sequence). The CDR3 protein is CASSITGQGPEQYF. DNA for the CDR3: TGTGCCAGTAGTATAACAGGACAGGGTCCCGAGCAGTACTTC.

The chain has TRBV7-8 and TRBJ2-1; 7 nucleotides agree with TRBD2. Germline assignment: CDR1 SGHVS and CDR2 FQNEAQ. This CDR3 has 15 residues. J lost 7 bases, V lost 1 base, and 7 bases had no gene match. CDR3 residues: CASSLGLAYGNEQFF. CDR3 bases: TGTGCCAGCAGCTTAGGACTAGCATACGGGAATGAGCAGTTCTTC.

The CDR3 nucleotides are TGTGCCACCAGTGACTCCCGTAGGGGGGGGACCCCCGGCACAGATACGCAGTATTTT. This sequence encodes CATSDSRRGGTPGTDTQYF. The chain links TRBV24-1 to TRBJ2-3; a possible D gene is TRBD2 (7 bases). The CDR3 is made up of 19 amino acids. The V end was cut by 4 bases, the J end by 1 base, with 23 bases between. Per the germline V gene, CDR1 is KGHDR and CDR2 is SFDVKD.

The rearrangement joins TRBV6-5 to TRBJ2-7; 10 positions match TRBD1. CDR1 and CDR2 (germline): MNHEY, SVGAGI. V trimming: 0 bases; J trimming: 4 bases; junction bases outside the gene matches: 3. This CDR3 contains 15 residues. The DNA for the CDR3 is TGTGCCAGCAGTTACTCATGGACAGGGGGGTACGAGCAGTACTTC. Amino acids: CASSYSWTGGYEQYF.

This chain uses TRBV27 with TRBJ2-2; D not resolved. This CDR3 spans 20 amino acids. Germline V gene sequence: CDR1 MNHEY, CDR2 SMNVEV (reference sequence). Trimming pared 5 bases from V and 6 bases from J, leaving 31 bases between. CDR3 nucleotides: TGTGCCAGCAGTCCTACCTCAATCCTCCCGGGTCGCATCGGCTCCGGGGAGCTGTTTTTT. Its translation is CASSPTSILPGRIGSGELFF.

This clone was seen more than once but under ten times. The chain couples TRBV18 to TRBJ2-1; 14 nucleotides agree with TRBD2. CDR3 length: 16 amino acids. The V segment lost 6 bases and the J segment 7 bases; nucleotides outside the gene matches: 8. Germline CDR1 reads KGHSH; CDR2 reads LQKENI. Here the CDR3 reads CASSQRTSGRINEQFF. CDR3 nucleotide sequence: TGTGCCAGCTCTCAACGGACTAGCGGGAGGATAAATGAGCAGTTCTTC.